The rows below give T cell receptor beta chains drawn from one sample of a study of cytomegalovirus exposure and HLA in healthy donors. The data were produced by immunoSEQ multiplex PCR, yet TCRdb's version contains in-frame clones alone and is incomplete. The data contain 150,000 to 180,000 clones, 70% to 80% of them seen just once; the ten biggest clones take up approximately 4%. The sequenced material came from PBMCs. These receptors were obtained from a woman between 40 and 50 years old in good health and CMV-seronegative. Both conserved end residues are trimmed from each CDR3. The order of the fields is clone size, J gene, V gene, CDR3 protein. Only some rows state a clone size, as once, few, many or a class for expanded clones.

abundance: NA; j_gene: TRBJ2-5; v_gene: TRBV12-2; CDR3aa: ASRVGTPLRETQY
abundance: NA; j_gene: TRBJ2-5; v_gene: TRBV6-5; CDR3aa: ASSYPGGFGTQY
abundance: once; j_gene: TRBJ2-3; v_gene: TRBV7-2; CDR3aa: ASSPWLAGGTDTQY
abundance: NA; j_gene: TRBJ1-1; v_gene: TRBV6-1; CDR3aa: ASNREGTEAF
abundance: NA; j_gene: TRBJ2-2; v_gene: TRBV9; CDR3aa: ASTQRANTGELF
abundance: NA; j_gene: TRBJ2-5; v_gene: TRBV5-1; CDR3aa: ASRGFPGQETQY
abundance: NA; j_gene: NA; v_gene: TRBV5-1; CDR3aa: VSSLGQTQY
abundance: NA; j_gene: TRBJ2-7; v_gene: TRBV7-8; CDR3aa: ASSFDRVHEQY
abundance: once; j_gene: TRBJ2-1; v_gene: TRBV5-1; CDR3aa: ASSLVGPVTSSYNEQF
abundance: NA; j_gene: TRBJ2-2; v_gene: TRBV6-5; CDR3aa: ASSYFTYTGELF
abundance: NA; j_gene: TRBJ1-5; v_gene: TRBV27; CDR3aa: ASSLGQVGQPQH
abundance: NA; j_gene: TRBJ1-1; v_gene: TRBV28; CDR3aa: ASRTGGLNTEAF
abundance: few; j_gene: TRBJ1-1; v_gene: TRBV2; CDR3aa: ASKIETRGNTEAF
abundance: NA; j_gene: TRBJ2-7; v_gene: TRBV25-1; CDR3aa: ASSSRLGDYEQY
abundance: once; j_gene: TRBJ2-6; v_gene: TRBV5-1; CDR3aa: ASSQITAGSGANVLT
abundance: few; j_gene: TRBJ2-5; v_gene: TRBV28; CDR3aa: ASSPAGTSGETQY